This T cell receptor beta chain came from a study of graft-versus-host responses after intestinal transplantation. As for the study in general: Transplants given to recipients were multivisceral, liver-intestinal, or isolated intestinal. Tacrolimus and steroids were given for two to three years to all recipients after anti-thymocyte globulin induction.

Assay used: immunoSEQ multiplex PCR; TCRdb lists only in-frame clones, some missing. This sample has approximately 10,000 clones, with roughly 77% found just once. Findings and caveats of the study: GvH clonotypes were identified within recipient marrow, with a subset emerging first in ileum or blood. Levels of circulating GvH clones at their peak were associated with early post-transplant HvG declines.

Graft tissue processing released intraepithelial and lamina propria lymphocytes. Regarding this clone: The target antigen is unknown.

Unmatched junction bases numbered 11, after V lost 3 bases and J lost 8 bases. CDR1 is SGHRS and CDR2 is YFSETQ in the germline V gene. The CDR3 covers 16 residues. The TCR was taken from a human patient who received an intestinal transplant, so some T cells may come from the graft donor. This material consisted of ileum tissue, taken 142 days after intestinal transplantation. The chain employs TRBV5-1 and TRBJ2-1, with 10 bases matching TRBD1. CDR3 bases: TGCGCCAGCAGCTCGTCCCCGGGACAGGGGCGCCATGAGCAGTTCTTC. Its translation is CASSSSPGQGRHEQFF.